A selection of T cell receptor beta chains follows, all from one sample in a study of T cells after yellow fever vaccination. MiXCR was run by TCRdb on the 5' RACE reads, yielding one entry per CDR3 protein. The repertoire holds roughly 120,000 distinct CDR3 sequences, with around 7.2% as singletons. The sequenced sample was CD4+ T cells sorted from PBMCs, obtained about 41 days after the first yellow fever vaccination. Every receptor here comes from a man between 18 and 29 years old who received the YFV17D yellow fever vaccine. The CDR3 runs from the conserved cysteine through the conserved F or W. The D gene is left open where the match is weak. Size is stated for part of the rows, as once, few or many counts, or as a class when the clone is expanded.

abundance: many; d_gene: TRBD2; v_gene: TRBV7-2; j_gene: TRBJ2-3; CDR3aa: CASSPRVQRGTDTQYF; CDR3nt: TGTGCCAGCAGCCCCCGAGTCCAGCGGGGGACAGATACGCAGTATTTT
abundance: few; d_gene: TRBD1; v_gene: TRBV6-1; j_gene: TRBJ2-5; CDR3aa: CASRTDRVSETQYF; CDR3nt: TGTGCCAGCAGGACGGACAGGGTCTCAGAGACCCAGTACTTC
abundance: many; d_gene: .; v_gene: TRBV7-3; j_gene: TRBJ2-3; CDR3aa: CASSPPGSRTDTQYF; CDR3nt: TGTGCCAGCAGCCCCCCAGGTAGTAGGACAGATACGCAGTATTTT
abundance: many; d_gene: .; v_gene: TRBV28; j_gene: TRBJ2-2; CDR3aa: CASRNWGSNTGELFF; CDR3nt: TGTGCCAGCAGAAATTGGGGGTCGAACACCGGGGAGCTGTTTTTT
abundance: many; d_gene: TRBD2; v_gene: TRBV12-3/TRBV12-4; j_gene: TRBJ2-7; CDR3aa: CASSKSTSGDPYEQYF; CDR3nt: TGTGCCAGCTCAAAGTCAACTAGCGGGGATCCCTACGAGCAGTACTTC
abundance: many; d_gene: .; v_gene: TRBV9; j_gene: TRBJ1-5; CDR3aa: CASGGNQPQHF; CDR3nt: TGTGCCAGCGGGGGCAATCAGCCCCAGCATTTT
abundance: many; d_gene: .; v_gene: TRBV12-3/TRBV12-4; j_gene: TRBJ2-2; CDR3aa: CASLRGRESGELFF; CDR3nt: TGTGCCAGCCTAAGGGGCAGGGAGTCCGGGGAGCTGTTTTTT
abundance: many; d_gene: .; v_gene: TRBV10-3; j_gene: TRBJ2-5; CDR3aa: CATLEGGETQYF; CDR3nt: TGTGCAACTCTTGAAGGGGGGGAGACCCAGTACTTC
abundance: many; d_gene: TRBD1; v_gene: TRBV10-1; j_gene: TRBJ2-3; CDR3aa: CASKGQGADTQYF; CDR3nt: TGCGCCAGCAAGGGACAGGGGGCGGATACGCAGTATTTT
abundance: many; d_gene: TRBD1; v_gene: TRBV7-9; j_gene: TRBJ1-2; CDR3aa: CASSSTGDGGYTF; CDR3nt: TGTGCCAGCAGTTCGACAGGGGACGGAGGCTACACCTTC
abundance: many; d_gene: .; v_gene: TRBV5-1; j_gene: TRBJ2-3; CDR3aa: CASSLTTGRSTDTQYF; CDR3nt: TGCGCCAGCAGCTTAACCACAGGGAGAAGCACAGATACGCAGTATTTT
abundance: many; d_gene: TRBD2; v_gene: TRBV5-6; j_gene: TRBJ2-5; CDR3aa: CASSLASGGETQYF; CDR3nt: TGTGCCAGCAGCTTGGCTAGCGGGGGAGAGACCCAGTACTTC
abundance: .; d_gene: .; v_gene: TRBV5-1; j_gene: TRBJ2-3; CDR3aa: CASKGGTNTDTQYF; CDR3nt: TGCGCCAGCAAAGGGGGGACCAACACAGATACGCAGTATTTT
abundance: many; d_gene: .; v_gene: TRBV4-1; j_gene: TRBJ1-5; CDR3aa: CASSQAAMGLSNQPQHF; CDR3nt: TGCGCCAGCAGCCAAGCTGCAATGGGTCTAAGCAATCAGCCCCAGCATTTT
abundance: many; d_gene: .; v_gene: TRBV11-2; j_gene: TRBJ2-2; CDR3aa: CASSSIGTANTGELFF; CDR3nt: TGTGCCAGCAGCTCCATCGGGACGGCGAACACCGGGGAGCTGTTTTTT
abundance: many; d_gene: .; v_gene: TRBV18; j_gene: TRBJ2-1; CDR3aa: CASSPRGYNEQFF; CDR3nt: TGTGCCAGCTCACCGAGGGGTTACAATGAGCAGTTCTTC
abundance: many; d_gene: .; v_gene: TRBV10-3; j_gene: TRBJ1-4; CDR3aa: CAISSSRGATNEKLFF; CDR3nt: TGTGCCATCAGTAGTTCCAGGGGTGCAACTAATGAAAAACTGTTTTTT
abundance: many; d_gene: .; v_gene: TRBV7-3; j_gene: TRBJ2-2; CDR3aa: CASNPGSGELFF; CDR3nt: TGTGCCAGCAACCCCGGTAGCGGGGAGCTGTTTTTT
abundance: .; d_gene: .; v_gene: TRBV6-2/TRBV6-3; j_gene: TRBJ1-1; CDR3aa: CASSYNSNTEAFF; CDR3nt: TGTGCCAGCAGTTACAACAGCAACACTGAAGCTTTCTTT